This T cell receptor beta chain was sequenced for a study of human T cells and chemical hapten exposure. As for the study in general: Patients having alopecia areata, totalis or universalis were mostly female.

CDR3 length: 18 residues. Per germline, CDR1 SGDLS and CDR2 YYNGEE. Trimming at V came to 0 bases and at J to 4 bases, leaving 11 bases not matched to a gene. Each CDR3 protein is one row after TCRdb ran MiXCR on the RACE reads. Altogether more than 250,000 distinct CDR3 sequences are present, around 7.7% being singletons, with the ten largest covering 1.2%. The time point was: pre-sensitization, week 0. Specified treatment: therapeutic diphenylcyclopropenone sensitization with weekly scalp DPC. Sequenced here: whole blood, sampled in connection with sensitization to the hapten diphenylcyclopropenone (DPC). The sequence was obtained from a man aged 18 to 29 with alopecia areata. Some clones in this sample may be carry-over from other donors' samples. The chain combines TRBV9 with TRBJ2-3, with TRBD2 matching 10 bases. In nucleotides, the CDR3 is TGTGCCAGCAGCGTAGGTTCCCACCCTAGCGGGGGCCCAGATACGCAGTATTTT. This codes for CASSVGSHPSGGPDTQYF.